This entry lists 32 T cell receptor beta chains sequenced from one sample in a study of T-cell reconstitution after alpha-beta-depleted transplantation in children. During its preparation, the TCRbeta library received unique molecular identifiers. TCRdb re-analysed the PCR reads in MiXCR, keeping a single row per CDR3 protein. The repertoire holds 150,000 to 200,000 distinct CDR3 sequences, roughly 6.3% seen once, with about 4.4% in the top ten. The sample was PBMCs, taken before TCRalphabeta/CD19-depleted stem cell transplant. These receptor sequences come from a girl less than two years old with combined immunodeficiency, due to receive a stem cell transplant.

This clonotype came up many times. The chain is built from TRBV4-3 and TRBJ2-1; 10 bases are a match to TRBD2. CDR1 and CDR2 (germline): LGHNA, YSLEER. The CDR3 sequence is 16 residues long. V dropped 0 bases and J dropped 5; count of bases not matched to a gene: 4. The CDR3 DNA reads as TGCGCCAGCAGCCAAGACGTAGCGGGAGGTGACAATGAGCAGTTCTTC. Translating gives CASSQDVAGGDNEQFF.

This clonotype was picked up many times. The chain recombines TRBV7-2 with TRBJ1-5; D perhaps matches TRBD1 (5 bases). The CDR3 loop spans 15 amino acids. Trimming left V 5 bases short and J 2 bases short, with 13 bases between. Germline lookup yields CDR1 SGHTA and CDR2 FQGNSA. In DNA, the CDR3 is TGTGCCAGCAGCCCCCAGGGAATTGGCAATCAGCCCCAGCATTTT. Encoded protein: CASSPQGIGNQPQHF.

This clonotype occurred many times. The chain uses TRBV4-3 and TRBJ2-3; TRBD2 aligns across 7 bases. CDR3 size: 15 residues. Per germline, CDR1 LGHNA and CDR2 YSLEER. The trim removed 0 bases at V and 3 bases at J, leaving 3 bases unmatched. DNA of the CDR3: TGCGCCAGCAGCCAAGATTGGGGGGGGACAGATACGCAGTATTTT. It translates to CASSQDWGGTDTQYF.

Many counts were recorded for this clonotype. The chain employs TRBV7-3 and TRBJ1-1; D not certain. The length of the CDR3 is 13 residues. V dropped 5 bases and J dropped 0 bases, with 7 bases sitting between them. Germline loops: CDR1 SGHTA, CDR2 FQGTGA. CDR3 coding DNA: TGTGCCAGCAGCCCTCCGATGAACACTGAAGCTTTCTTT. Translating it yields CASSPPMNTEAFF.

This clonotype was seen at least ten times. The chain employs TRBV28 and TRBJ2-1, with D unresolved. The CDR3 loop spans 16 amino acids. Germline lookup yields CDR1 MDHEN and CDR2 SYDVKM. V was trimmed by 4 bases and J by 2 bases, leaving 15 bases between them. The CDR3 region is CASSSPNVGTYNEQFF. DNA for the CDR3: TGTGCCAGCAGTTCCCCTAACGTGGGCACCTACAATGAGCAGTTCTTC.

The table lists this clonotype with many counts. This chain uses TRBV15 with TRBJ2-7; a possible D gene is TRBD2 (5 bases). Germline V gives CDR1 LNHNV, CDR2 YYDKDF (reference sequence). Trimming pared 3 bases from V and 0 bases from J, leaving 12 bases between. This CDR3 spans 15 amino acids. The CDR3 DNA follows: TGTGCCACCAGCAGCGACTCACTAGGCTCCTACGAGCAGTACTTC. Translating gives CATSSDSLGSYEQYF.

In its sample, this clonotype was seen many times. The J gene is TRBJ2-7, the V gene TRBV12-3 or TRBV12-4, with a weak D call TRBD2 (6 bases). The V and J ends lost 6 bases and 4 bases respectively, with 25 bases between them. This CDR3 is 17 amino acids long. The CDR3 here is CASSNIRDWITNYEQYF. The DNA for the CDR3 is TGTGCCAGCAGCAACATCCGGGACTGGATCACCAATTACGAGCAGTACTTC.

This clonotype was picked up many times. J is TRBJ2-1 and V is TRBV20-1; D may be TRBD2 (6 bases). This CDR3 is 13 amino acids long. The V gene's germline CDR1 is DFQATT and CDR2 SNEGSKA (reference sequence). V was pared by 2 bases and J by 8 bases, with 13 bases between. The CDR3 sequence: CSARLTSFDEQFF. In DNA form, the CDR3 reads TGCAGTGCTAGACTCACTAGCTTCGATGAGCAGTTCTTC.

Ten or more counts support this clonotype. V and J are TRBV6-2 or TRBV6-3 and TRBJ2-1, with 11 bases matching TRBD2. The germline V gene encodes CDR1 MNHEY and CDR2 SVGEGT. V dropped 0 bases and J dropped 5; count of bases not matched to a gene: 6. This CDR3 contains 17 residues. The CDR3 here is CASSYSSLAGGNNEQFF. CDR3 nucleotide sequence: TGTGCCAGCAGTTACTCGAGTTTAGCGGGAGGGAACAATGAGCAGTTCTTC.

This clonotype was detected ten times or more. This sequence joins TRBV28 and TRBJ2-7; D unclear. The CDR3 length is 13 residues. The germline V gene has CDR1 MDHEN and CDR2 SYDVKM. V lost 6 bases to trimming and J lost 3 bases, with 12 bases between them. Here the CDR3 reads CASSVGLGYEQYF. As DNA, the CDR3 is TGTGCCAGCAGCGTCGGCCTCGGCTACGAGCAGTACTTC.

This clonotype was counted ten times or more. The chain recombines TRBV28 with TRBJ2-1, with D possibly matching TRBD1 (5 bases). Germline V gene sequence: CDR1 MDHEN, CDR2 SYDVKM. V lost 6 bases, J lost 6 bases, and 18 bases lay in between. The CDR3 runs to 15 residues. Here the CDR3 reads CASRGNGQGSNEQFF. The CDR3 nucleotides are TGTGCCAGCAGAGGAAACGGGCAGGGTAGCAATGAGCAGTTCTTC.

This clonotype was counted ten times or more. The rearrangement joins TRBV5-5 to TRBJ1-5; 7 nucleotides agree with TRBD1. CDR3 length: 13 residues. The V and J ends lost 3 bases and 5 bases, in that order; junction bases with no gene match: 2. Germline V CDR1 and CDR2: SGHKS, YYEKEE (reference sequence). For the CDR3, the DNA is TGTGCCAGCAGCTGGGACAGTCATCAGCCCCAGCATTTT. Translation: CASSWDSHQPQHF.

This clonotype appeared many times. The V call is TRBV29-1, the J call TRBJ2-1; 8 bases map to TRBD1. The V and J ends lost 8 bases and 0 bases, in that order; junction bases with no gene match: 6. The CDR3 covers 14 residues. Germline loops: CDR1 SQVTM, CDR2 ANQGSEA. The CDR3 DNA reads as TGCAGCACTAACAGGGGGAGCTCCTACAATGAGCAGTTCTTC. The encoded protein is CSTNRGSSYNEQFF.

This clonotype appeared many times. This CDR3 is CASSLLSSEQFF. The DNA for the CDR3 is TGTGCCAGCAGCTTGTTGTCGTCCGAGCAGTTCTTC. The rearrangement uses TRBV7-2 and TRBJ2-1, with D uncertain. CDR3 length equals 12 residues. Trimming cost V 3 bases and J 10 bases, with 10 bases left between them. Germline CDR1 SGHTA, CDR2 FQGNSA.

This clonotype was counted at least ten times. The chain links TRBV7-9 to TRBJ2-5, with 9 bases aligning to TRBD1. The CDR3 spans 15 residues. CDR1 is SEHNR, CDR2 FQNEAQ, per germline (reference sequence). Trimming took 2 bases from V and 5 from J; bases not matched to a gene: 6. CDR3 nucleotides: TGTGCCAGCAGCTTAATCACAGGGGGCGGGGAGACCCAGTACTTC. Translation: CASSLITGGGETQYF.

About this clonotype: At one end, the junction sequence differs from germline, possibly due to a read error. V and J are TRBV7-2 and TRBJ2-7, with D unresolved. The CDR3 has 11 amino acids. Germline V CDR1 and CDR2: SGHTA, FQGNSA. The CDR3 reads CASSNPGPPIF. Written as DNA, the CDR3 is TGTGCCAGCAGCAACCCCGGGCCCCCAATCTTC.

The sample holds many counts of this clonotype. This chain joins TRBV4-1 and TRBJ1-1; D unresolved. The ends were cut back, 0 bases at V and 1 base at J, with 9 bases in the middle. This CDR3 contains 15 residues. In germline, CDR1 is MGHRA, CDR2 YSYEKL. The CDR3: CASSQDWGTNTEAFF. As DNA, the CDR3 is TGCGCCAGCAGCCAAGACTGGGGAACGAACACTGAAGCTTTCTTT.

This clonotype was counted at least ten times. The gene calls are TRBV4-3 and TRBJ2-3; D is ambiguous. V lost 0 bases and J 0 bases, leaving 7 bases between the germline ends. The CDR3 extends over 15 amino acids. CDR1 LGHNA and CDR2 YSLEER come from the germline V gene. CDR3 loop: CASSQDRRSTDTQYF. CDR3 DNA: TGCGCCAGCAGCCAAGATAGGAGAAGCACAGATACGCAGTATTTT.

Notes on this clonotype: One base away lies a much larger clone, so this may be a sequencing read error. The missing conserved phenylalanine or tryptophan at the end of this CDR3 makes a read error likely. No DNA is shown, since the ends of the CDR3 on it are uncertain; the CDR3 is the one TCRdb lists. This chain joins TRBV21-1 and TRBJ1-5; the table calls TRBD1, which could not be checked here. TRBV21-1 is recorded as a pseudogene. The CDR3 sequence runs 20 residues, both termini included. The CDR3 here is CASSPSGRIDSGPSRRPQHS.

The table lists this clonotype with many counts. This CDR3 reads CASSLRVSYEQYF. CDR3 nucleotide sequence: TGTGCCAGCAGTTTAAGGGTTTCCTACGAGCAGTACTTC. This chain connects TRBV12-3 or TRBV12-4 to TRBJ2-7; D unclear. Trimming took 2 bases from V and 1 from J, leaving 6 bases between them. The CDR3 length is 13 residues.

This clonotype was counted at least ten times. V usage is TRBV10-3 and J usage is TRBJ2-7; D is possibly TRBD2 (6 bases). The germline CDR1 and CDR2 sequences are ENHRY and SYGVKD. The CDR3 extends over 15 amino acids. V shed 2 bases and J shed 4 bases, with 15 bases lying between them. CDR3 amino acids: CAISERTGRAYEQYF. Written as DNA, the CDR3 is TGTGCCATCAGTGAGCGGACCGGGAGAGCTTACGAGCAGTACTTC.

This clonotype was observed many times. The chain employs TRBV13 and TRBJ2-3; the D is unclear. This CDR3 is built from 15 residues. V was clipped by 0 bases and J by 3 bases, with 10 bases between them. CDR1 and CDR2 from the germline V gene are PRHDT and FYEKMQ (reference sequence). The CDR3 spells CASSLGATPTDTQYF. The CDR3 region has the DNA TGTGCCAGCAGCTTAGGGGCTACCCCGACAGATACGCAGTATTTT.

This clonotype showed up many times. CDR3 bases: TGTGCCAGCAGCCCCCACCTGACAGGGTTCGGAGAGACCCAGTACTTC. Its translation: CASSPHLTGFGETQYF. The rearrangement joins TRBV9 to TRBJ2-5, with 7 bases lining up with TRBD1. The V and J ends lost 4 bases and 4 bases, in that order; junction bases with no gene match: 13. Germline-derived CDR1 and CDR2 are SGDLS and YYNGEE. This CDR3 region has 16 residues.

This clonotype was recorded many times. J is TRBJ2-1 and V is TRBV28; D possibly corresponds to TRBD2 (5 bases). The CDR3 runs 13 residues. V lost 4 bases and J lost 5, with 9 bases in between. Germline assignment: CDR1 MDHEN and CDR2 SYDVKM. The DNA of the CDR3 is TGTGCCAGCAGTTCTACTAGTGACAATGAGCAGTTCTTC. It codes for CASSSTSDNEQFF.

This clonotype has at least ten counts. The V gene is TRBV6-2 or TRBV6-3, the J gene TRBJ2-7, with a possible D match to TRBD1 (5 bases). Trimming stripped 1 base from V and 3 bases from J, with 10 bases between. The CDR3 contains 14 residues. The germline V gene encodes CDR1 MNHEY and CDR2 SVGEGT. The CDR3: CASSYLAGNYEQYF. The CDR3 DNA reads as TGTGCCAGCAGTTACTTGGCAGGGAACTACGAGCAGTACTTC.

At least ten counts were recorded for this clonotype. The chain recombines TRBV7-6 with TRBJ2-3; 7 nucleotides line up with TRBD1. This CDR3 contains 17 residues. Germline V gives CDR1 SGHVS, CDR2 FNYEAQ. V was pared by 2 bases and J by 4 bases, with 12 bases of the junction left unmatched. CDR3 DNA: TGTGCCAGCAGCTTATTAGGGGGCGCAATCCGCGCAGATACGCAGTATTTT. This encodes CASSLLGGAIRADTQYF. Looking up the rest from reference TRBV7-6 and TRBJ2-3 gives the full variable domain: GAGVSQSPRYKVTKRGQDVALRCDPISGHVSLYWYRQALGQGPEFLTYFNYEAQQDKSGLPNDRFSAERPEGSISTLTIQRTEQRDSAMYRCASSLLGGAIRADTQYFGPGTRLTVL.

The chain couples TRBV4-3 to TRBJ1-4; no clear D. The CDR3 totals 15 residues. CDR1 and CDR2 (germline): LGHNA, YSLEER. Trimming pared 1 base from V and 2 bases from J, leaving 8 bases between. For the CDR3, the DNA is TGCGCCAGCAGCCAAGGGAGTGGGACTAATGAAAAACTGTTTTTT. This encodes CASSQGSGTNEKLFF.

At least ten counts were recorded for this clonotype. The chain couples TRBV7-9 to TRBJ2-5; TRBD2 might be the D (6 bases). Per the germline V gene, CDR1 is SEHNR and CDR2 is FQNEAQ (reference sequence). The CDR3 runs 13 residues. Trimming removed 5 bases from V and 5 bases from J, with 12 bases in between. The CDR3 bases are TGTGCCAGCAGCCCGGGACTCTCGGAGACCCAGTACTTC. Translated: CASSPGLSETQYF.

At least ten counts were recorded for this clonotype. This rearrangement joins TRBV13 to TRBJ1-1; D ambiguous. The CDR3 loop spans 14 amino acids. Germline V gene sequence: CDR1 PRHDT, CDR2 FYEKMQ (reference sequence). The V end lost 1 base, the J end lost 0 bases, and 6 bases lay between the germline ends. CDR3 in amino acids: CASSLVTVNTEAFF. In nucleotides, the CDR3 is TGTGCCAGCAGCTTAGTAACAGTGAACACTGAAGCTTTCTTT.

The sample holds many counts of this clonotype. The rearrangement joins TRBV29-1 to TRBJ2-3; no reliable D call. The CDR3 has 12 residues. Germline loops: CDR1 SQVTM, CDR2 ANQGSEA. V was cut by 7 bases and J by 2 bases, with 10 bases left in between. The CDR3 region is CSALESTDTQYF. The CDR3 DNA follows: TGCAGCGCTCTAGAATCCACAGATACGCAGTATTTT.

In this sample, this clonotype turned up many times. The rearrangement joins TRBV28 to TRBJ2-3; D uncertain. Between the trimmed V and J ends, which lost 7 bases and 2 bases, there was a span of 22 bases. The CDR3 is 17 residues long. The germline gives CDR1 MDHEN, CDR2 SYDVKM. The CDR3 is CASINGRTDDPTDTQYF. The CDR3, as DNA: TGTGCCAGCATAAACGGTCGCACCGACGACCCCACAGATACGCAGTATTTT.

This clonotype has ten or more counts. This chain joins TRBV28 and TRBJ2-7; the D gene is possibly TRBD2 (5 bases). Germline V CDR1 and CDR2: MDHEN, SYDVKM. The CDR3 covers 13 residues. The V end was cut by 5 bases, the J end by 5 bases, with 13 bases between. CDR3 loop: CASSPPARDEQYF. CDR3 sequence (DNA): TGTGCCAGCAGTCCGCCCGCGCGGGACGAGCAGTACTTC.